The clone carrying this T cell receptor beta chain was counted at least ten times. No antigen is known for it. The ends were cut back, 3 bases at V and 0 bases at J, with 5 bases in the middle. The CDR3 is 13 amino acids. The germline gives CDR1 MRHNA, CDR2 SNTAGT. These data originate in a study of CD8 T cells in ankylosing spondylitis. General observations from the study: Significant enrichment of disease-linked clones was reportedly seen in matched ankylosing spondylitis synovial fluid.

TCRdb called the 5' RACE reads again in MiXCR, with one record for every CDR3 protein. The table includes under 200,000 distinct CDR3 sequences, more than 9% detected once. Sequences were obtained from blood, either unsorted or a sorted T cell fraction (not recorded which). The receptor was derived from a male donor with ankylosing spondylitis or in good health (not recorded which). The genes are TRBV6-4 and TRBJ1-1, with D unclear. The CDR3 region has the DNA TGTGCCAGCAGTGAATTCGTGAACACTGAAGCTTTCTTT. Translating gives CASSEFVNTEAFF.